The T cell receptor beta chain described here comes from a study of T cells in Graves' hyperthyroidism and ophthalmopathy. Whole-study findings and limits: Researchers found most expanded thyroid clonotypes above 0.001 in blood as well.

The CDR3 length is 14 residues. The germline V gene encodes CDR1 SQVTM and CDR2 ANQGSEA. After removal of 4 bases from V and 2 bases from J, the junction contained 4 bases not matched to a gene. This clonotype was picked up many times. As yet, its antigen is unknown. Exclusion of a patient resulted from uncontrolled infection, other autoimmune disease, pregnancy or lactation. Amplification of TCR beta CDR3 regions was performed using RNA transcripts as template. Carried out on the TCR CDR3, a first-round RT-PCR used the HTBI primer set. A single record per CDR3 protein comes from TCRdb applying MiXCR to the multiplex PCR reads. The table shows roughly 660,000 distinct CDR3 sequences, with 17% occurring only once.

This receptor was taken from a man aged 45-60 years with Graves' hyperthyroidism. The rearrangement links TRBV29-1 to TRBJ2-1; the match to TRBD1 covers 8 bases. What was sequenced was blood. CDR3 DNA sequence: TGCAGCGTTGCCAGGGGACAGGCCTACAATGAGCAGTTCTTC. This sequence encodes CSVARGQAYNEQFF.